These 17 T cell receptor beta chains were sequenced from one sample in a study of shared clonotypes between healthy human individuals. Some clones are missing from TCRdb's copy, which holds only in-frame ones; the method was immunoSEQ multiplex PCR. The sample contains millions of clones, about 92% of which appear only once. Sequencing was done on a sample of naive CD4+ T cells sorted from blood. Subset here: CD45RA+ positively selected. The receptors shown here come from a man aged 18-30 years in good health.

The genes are TRBV5-1 and TRBJ2-7; TRBD1 matches 7 bases. Per germline, CDR1 SGHRS and CDR2 YFSETQ. This CDR3 has 15 residues. Losses at the gene ends were 4 bases for V and 4 bases for J; bases not matched to a gene: 11. This CDR3 reads CASSAGTAVLYEQYF. In nucleotides, the CDR3 is TGCGCCAGCAGCGCCGGGACAGCCGTACTTTACGAGCAGTACTTC.

V is TRBV7-2 and J is TRBJ1-5, with 7 positions matching TRBD1. The CDR3 is 15 amino acids. V lost 5 bases, J lost 0 bases, and 4 bases stayed unmatched. Germline CDR1 SGHTA, CDR2 FQGNSA. The CDR3: CASSTGADSNQPQHF. CDR3 DNA sequence: TGTGCCAGCAGCACAGGGGCGGATAGCAATCAGCCCCAGCATTTT.

This clone was counted a few times. The rearrangement joins TRBV6-5 to TRBJ1-1; perhaps TRBD1 as D (5 bases). The V end was cut by 5 bases, the J end by 7 bases, with 11 bases between. The V gene's germline CDR1 is MNHEY and CDR2 SVGAGI. CDR3 length: 12 amino acids. This CDR3 is CASSRNTGEAFF. The CDR3 coding sequence is TGTGCCAGCAGTCGAAATACAGGTGAAGCTTTCTTT.

CDR3 residues: CASSLRFGPDKAFF. The CDR3 coding sequence is TGTGCCAGCAGCTTGCGGTTCGGGCCGGATAAAGCTTTCTTT. This sequence joins TRBV5-4 and TRBJ1-1; D is unresolved. The CDR3 runs 14 residues. The V and J ends lost 1 base and 9 bases respectively, with 16 bases between them. The V gene's germline CDR1 is SGHNT and CDR2 YYREEE (reference sequence).

This chain links TRBV19 with TRBJ2-4; 7 bases are shared with TRBD2. The germline gives CDR1 LNHDA, CDR2 SQIVND (reference sequence). V was pared by 4 bases and J by 3 bases, with 6 bases of the junction left unmatched. The length of the CDR3 is 15 residues. CDR3 DNA: TGTGCCAGTAGTAAGACTAGCTTAGGCAAAAACATTCAGTACTTC. This gives the protein CASSKTSLGKNIQYF.

The chain links TRBV7-2 to TRBJ1-2; TRBD1 is a possible D gene (6 bases). The CDR3 has 16 amino acids. V was shortened by 4 bases and J by 3 bases, with 18 bases between the two germline ends. Per the germline V gene, CDR1 is SGHTA and CDR2 is FQGNSA. This CDR3 is CASSYTGTRVDYGYTF. In DNA, the CDR3 is TGTGCCAGCAGCTACACCGGGACAAGGGTTGACTATGGCTACACCTTC.

V gene TRBV14 combines with J gene TRBJ2-2; no definite D call. Looked up from germline, CDR1 is SGHDN and CDR2 is FVKESK. Between the trimmed V and J ends, which lost 3 bases and 2 bases, there was a span of 13 bases. The CDR3 length is 16 residues. The CDR3 region is CASSQHQATNTGELFF. As DNA, the CDR3 is TGTGCCAGCAGCCAGCACCAAGCGACTAACACCGGGGAGCTGTTTTTT.

The gene calls are TRBV7-2 and TRBJ1-2; no definite D call. This CDR3 is 15 amino acids long. The germline CDR1 and CDR2 sequences are SGHTA and FQGNSA. The germline V and J ends were trimmed by 5 bases and 4 bases, with 17 bases remaining between them. CDR3 residues: CASSLQYSGIYGYTF. The CDR3 coding sequence is TGTGCCAGCAGCCTCCAATACTCGGGGATCTATGGCTACACCTTC.

This chain connects TRBV5-1 to TRBJ2-7; 7 bases are shared with TRBD2. The CDR3 spans 16 residues. Losses at the gene ends were 3 bases for V and 3 bases for J; bases not matched to a gene: 12. Germline CDR1 is SGHRS and CDR2 is YFSETQ. The DNA for the CDR3 is TGCGCCAGCAGCTCCCCTCCCGGACTAGGATTCTACGAGCAGTACTTC. This translates into CASSSPPGLGFYEQYF.

This chain uses TRBV2 with TRBJ2-2; 10 bases line up with TRBD2. J was trimmed by 1 base and V by 6 bases; bases with no gene match: 5. The CDR3 has 16 residues. CDR1 SNHLY and CDR2 FYNNEI come from the germline V gene. CDR3 amino acids: CASRRIAGGNTGELFF. CDR3 DNA sequence: TGTGCCAGCAGGCGTATAGCGGGAGGGAACACCGGGGAGCTGTTTTTT.

The chain couples TRBV5-4 to TRBJ1-4; 8 bases align to TRBD1. This CDR3 has 15 residues. The V and J ends lost 0 bases and 7 bases, in that order; junction bases with no gene match: 5. Germline V CDR1 and CDR2: SGHNT, YYREEE (reference sequence). As DNA, the CDR3 is TGTGCCAGCAGCTTGGGACAGGGGCAGGGTGAAAAACTGTTTTTT. The encoded protein is CASSLGQGQGEKLFF.

The genes are TRBV11-2 and TRBJ2-1; 13 nucleotides agree with TRBD2. The germline gives CDR1 SGHAT, CDR2 FQNNGV. The CDR3 length is 18 residues. V was clipped by 5 bases and J by 7 bases; unmatched bases: 14. The CDR3 region has the DNA TGTGCCAGCAGCCCCACCGCCGATACTAGCGGGAGGGAAAATGAGCAGTTCTTC. Translated: CASSPTADTSGRENEQFF. Filled out from reference TRBV11-2 and TRBJ2-1, the complete variable domain reads EAGVAQSPRYKIIEKRQSVAFWCNPISGHATLYWYQQILGQGPKLLIQFQNNGVVDDSQLPKDRFSAERLKGVDSTLKIQPAKLEDSAVYLCASSPTADTSGRENEQFFGPGTRLTVL.

The chain employs TRBV4-3 and TRBJ2-7, with a possible D match to TRBD2 (6 bases). The V end lost 0 bases, the J end lost 3 bases, and 15 bases lay between the germline ends. Germline-derived CDR1 and CDR2 are LGHNA and YSLEER. The CDR3 totals 16 residues. In nucleotides, the CDR3 is TGCGCCAGCAGCCAAGATGCGGGGTCGACCAACTACGAGCAGTACTTC. It specifies CASSQDAGSTNYEQYF.

This chain joins TRBV7-3 and TRBJ2-2; 9 positions agree with TRBD1. The CDR3 contains 16 residues. The germline CDR1 and CDR2 sequences are SGHTA and FQGTGA. Germline trimming cut 3 bases from V and 5 bases from J; bases unmatched to any gene: 7. The CDR3 region has the DNA TGTGCCAGCAGCTTCTCCGGGACAGGGTCGACCGGGGAGCTGTTTTTT. Translation gives CASSFSGTGSTGELFF.

V and J are TRBV7-9 and TRBJ2-5; either TRBD1 or TRBD2 may supply D (7 bases each). Germline values: CDR1 SEHNR, CDR2 FQNEAQ (reference sequence). CDR3 length: 14 residues. Trimming took 3 bases from V and 3 from J, leaving 11 bases between them. CDR3 nucleotides: TGTGCCAGCAGCTTCAGGGGGGGGGAAGAGACCCAGTACTTC. It is translated as CASSFRGGEETQYF.

The rearrangement uses TRBV9 and TRBJ1-6; tentative D call: TRBD1 (5 bases). The V end lost 3 bases, the J end lost 2 bases, and 12 bases lay between the germline ends. There are 16 residues in the CDR3. Germline-derived CDR1 and CDR2 are SGDLS and YYNGEE. CDR3 region: CASSAGQSAYNSPLHF. For the CDR3, the DNA is TGTGCCAGCAGCGCAGGACAAAGCGCCTATAATTCACCCCTCCACTTT.

A few counts support this clone. The J gene is TRBJ1-2, the V gene TRBV19, with 7 bases aligning to TRBD1. The length of the CDR3 is 13 residues. The V and J ends lost 6 bases and 6 bases, in that order; junction bases with no gene match: 7. The germline CDR1 and CDR2 sequences are LNHDA and SQIVND (reference sequence). The CDR3 bases are TGTGCCAGTAGGACACAGGGGCGCCATGGCTACACCTTC. Amino acids: CASRTQGRHGYTF. Complete variable domain (other parts from reference TRBV19 and TRBJ1-2): DGGITQSPKYLFRKEGQNVTLSCEQNLNHDAMYWYRQDPGQGLRLIYYSQIVNDFQKGDIAEGYSVSREKKESFPLTVTSAQKNPTAFYLCASRTQGRHGYTFGSGTRLTVV.